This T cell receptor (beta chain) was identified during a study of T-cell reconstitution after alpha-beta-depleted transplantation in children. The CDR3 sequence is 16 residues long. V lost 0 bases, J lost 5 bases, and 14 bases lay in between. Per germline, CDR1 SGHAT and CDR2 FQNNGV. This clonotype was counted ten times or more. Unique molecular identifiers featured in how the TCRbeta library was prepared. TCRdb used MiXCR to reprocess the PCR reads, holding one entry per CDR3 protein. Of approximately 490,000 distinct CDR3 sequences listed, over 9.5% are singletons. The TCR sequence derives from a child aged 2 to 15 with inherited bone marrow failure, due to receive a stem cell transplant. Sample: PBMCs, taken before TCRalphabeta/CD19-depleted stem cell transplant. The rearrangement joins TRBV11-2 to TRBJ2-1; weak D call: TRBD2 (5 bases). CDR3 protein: CASSLEGWRQNNEQFF. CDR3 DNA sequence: TGTGCCAGCAGCTTAGAGGGCTGGAGGCAGAACAATGAGCAGTTCTTC.